This entry features one TCR beta chain sequence. The protocol was immunoSEQ multiplex PCR, while the TCRdb copy is restricted to in-frame clones and leaves out a portion. The repertoire holds roughly 75,000 clones, with around 94% as singletons. The entry originates in a study of cytomegalovirus exposure and HLA in healthy donors. V lost 0 bases and J 9 bases, leaving 15 bases between the germline ends. The V gene's germline CDR1 is MNHEY and CDR2 SVGAGI. This CDR3 has 15 residues. This clonotype was sampled from a woman under 30 in good health and CMV-seropositive. V and J are TRBV6-5 and TRBJ2-1, with D tentatively TRBD1 (5 bases). The source material was PBMCs. The CDR3 region is CASSYSPQGVREQFF. The CDR3 DNA reads TGTGCCAGCAGTTACTCGCCCCAGGGCGTTCGTGAGCAGTTCTTC.